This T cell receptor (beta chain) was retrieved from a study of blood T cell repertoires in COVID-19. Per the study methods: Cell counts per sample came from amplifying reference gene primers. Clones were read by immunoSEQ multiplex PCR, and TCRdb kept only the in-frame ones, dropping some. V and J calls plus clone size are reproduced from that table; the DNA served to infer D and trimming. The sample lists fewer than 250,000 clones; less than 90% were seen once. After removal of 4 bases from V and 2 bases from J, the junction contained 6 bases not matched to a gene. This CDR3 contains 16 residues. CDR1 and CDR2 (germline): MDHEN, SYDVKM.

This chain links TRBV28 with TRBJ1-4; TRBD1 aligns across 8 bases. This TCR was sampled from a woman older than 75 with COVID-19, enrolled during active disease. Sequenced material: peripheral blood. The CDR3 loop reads CASSYSRGQTNEKLFF. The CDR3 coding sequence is TGTGCCAGCAGTTATTCCAGGGGGCAGACTAATGAAAAACTGTTTTTT.